The subject of this entry is one TCR beta chain. Its antigen is still unknown. No much larger clonotype is one base removed from it; base qualities were not supplied. Ends trimmed: V by 3 bases, J by 8 bases; bases unmatched to a gene: 13. The germline V gene (reference sequence) supplies CDR1 DFQATT and CDR2 SNEGSKA. Reading from cysteine to phenylalanine, the CDR3 counts 15 amino acids. Left in the record is the CDR3 DNA by itself, 45 bases read in frame from the first base. The meaning of the sample's treatment or condition label: live attenuated yellow fever vaccine strain. At each blood-draw timepoint, two biological replicates of bulk PBMCs were collected. A standard Ficoll-Paque protocol was used to isolate PBMCs from peripheral blood. RNA was extracted with TriZol from bulk PBMCs, CD4 and CD8 fractions, and dextramer-positive and dextramer-negative fractions. Synthesis of TCR cDNA relied on 5'RACE template switching, a step that introduced a universal primer site along with unique molecular identifiers. cDNA synthesis was primed from both the TCR alpha and TCR beta constant segments. Two PCR steps were used to amplify libraries, with sample barcodes and sequencing adapters being added in the second step. Sequencing of the libraries was done on either Illumina HiSeq 2500 (2x100 bp) or NovaSeq (2x150 bp). For the original study's pipeline: MIGEC was used to demultiplex reads and collapse the reads into UMI consensus sequences, and MiXCR was used for V(D)J alignment. Vaccine-responding clonotypes were identified with edgeR using replicate PBMC samples, with FDR below 0.01 and a log2 fold change above 5 up to day 15 being required. CD4 or CD8 identity was assigned to each bulk clonotype according to whether the clonotype was present at higher abundance in the sequenced CD4 repertoire or the sequenced CD8 repertoire. The public reads were reprocessed in TCRdb via fastp at Q25 and MiXCR, keeping in-frame beta chains. A single entry per CDR3 protein holds the most common genes and DNA from its merged rows. Clone size and V and J calls follow TCRdb, not the original study. The sample table contains 450,000 to 550,000 distinct CDR3 sequences; only one count was recorded for about 19% of them. The ten biggest clones cover roughly an eighth of the sample.

This sample is part of a study of T cells after yellow fever vaccination (dated by TCRdb to 2018 to 2020). About the study as a whole: The SMART-Seq v4 Ultra Low Input RNA kit was used to prepare libraries from fractions with low cell numbers. To follow T-cell clones before and after both primary and booster YFV17D yellow fever vaccination, bulk TCR alpha and beta repertoires underwent longitudinal sequencing. Two healthy male donors made up the cohort, one aged 18 to 29 years and the other aged 30 to 40 years. Bulk PBMC replicates and cell subsets were isolated from blood drawn at multiple timepoints before and after both primary and secondary immunization.

Beyond this particular receptor, the publication reports: The secondary T-cell response was found to be weaker but faster than the primary response, with a peak reached on day 5 rather than on day 15. After the booster, most clones that had expanded after primary vaccination were detected again (around 97% of CD4 and roughly 86% of CD8), suggesting broad maintenance of memory. Because the study included only a couple of donors, the extent to which the findings can be generalized is limited. Computational filtering was needed because FACS-sorted repertoires could contain abundant contaminating clonotypes from the bulk population. A small share of clonotypes occurred in both CD4 and CD8 compartments, likely arising from convergent recombination.

This clonotype originated in a young man who received the YFV17D yellow fever vaccine. This sequence uses TRBV20-1 and TRBJ2-1; 7 central bases correspond to TRBD2. The input for sequencing was PBMCs, taken 15 days after the yellow fever booster vaccination. The nucleotide sequence reads as follows: TGCAGTGCTAGTTTGGGGGGGAGGTTGGGAGATGAGCAGTTCTTC. This sequence encodes CSASLGGRLGDEQFF.